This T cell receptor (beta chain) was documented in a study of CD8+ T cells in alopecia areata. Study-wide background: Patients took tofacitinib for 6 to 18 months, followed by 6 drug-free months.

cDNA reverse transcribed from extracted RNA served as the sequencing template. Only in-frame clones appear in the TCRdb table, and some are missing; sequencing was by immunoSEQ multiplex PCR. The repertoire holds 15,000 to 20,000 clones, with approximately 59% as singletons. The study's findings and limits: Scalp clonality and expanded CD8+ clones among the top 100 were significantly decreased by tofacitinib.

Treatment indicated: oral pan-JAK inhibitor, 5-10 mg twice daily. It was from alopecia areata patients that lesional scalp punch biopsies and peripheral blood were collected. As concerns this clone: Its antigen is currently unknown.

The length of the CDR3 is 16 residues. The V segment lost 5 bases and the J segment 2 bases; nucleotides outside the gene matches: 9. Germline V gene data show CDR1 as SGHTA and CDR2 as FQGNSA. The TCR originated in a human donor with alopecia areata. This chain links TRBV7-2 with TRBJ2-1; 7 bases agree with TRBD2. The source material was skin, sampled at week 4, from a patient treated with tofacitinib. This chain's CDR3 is CASSTLAGETYNEQFF. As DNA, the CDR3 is TGTGCCAGCAGCACCCTGGCGGGGGAGACCTACAATGAGCAGTTCTTC. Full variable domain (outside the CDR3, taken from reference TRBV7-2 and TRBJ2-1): GAGVSQSPSNKVTEKGKDVELRCDPISGHTALYWYRQSLGQGLEFLIYFQGNSAPDKSGLPSDRFSAERTGGSVSTLTIQRTQQEDSAVYLCASSTLAGETYNEQFFGPGTRLTVL.